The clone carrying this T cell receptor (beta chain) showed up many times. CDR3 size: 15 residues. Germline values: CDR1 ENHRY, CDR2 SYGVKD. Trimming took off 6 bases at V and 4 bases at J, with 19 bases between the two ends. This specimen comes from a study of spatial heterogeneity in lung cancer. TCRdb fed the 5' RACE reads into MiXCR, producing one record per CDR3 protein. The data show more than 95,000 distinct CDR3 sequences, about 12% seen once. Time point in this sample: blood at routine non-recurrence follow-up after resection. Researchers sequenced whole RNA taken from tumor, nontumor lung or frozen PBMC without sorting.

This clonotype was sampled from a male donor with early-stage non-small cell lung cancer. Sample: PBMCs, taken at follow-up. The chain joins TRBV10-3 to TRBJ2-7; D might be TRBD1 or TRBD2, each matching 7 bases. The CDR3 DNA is TGTGCCATCAGAACCGGGACAGCGGGGACATACGAGCAGTACTTC. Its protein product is CAIRTGTAGTYEQYF.